This T cell receptor (beta chain) appears in the sequencing data of a study of blood T cell repertoires in COVID-19. Authors' analysis steps: Nucleated cell number was recorded as an estimate derived from reference gene primer amplification. Repertoires were generated with immunoSEQ multiplex PCR, while TCRdb's copy carries only in-frame clones and drops some. V and J calls and clone size follow that table, whereas D and trimming were derived from the DNA. This sample has fewer than 120,000 clones, with around 90% found just once. J lost 3 bases, V lost 8 bases, and 7 bases had no gene match. The CDR3 contains 15 residues. From germline, CDR1 is MNHEY and CDR2 SVGAGI.

Sequenced: peripheral blood. The chain joins TRBV6-5 to TRBJ2-2; 9 bases match TRBD2. The receptor's source is a woman aged 50 to 65 with acute or convalescent COVID-19. The CDR3 reads CASLPAGGDTGELFF. DNA for the CDR3: TGTGCCAGCCTGCCGGCGGGAGGGGACACCGGGGAGCTGTTTTTT.